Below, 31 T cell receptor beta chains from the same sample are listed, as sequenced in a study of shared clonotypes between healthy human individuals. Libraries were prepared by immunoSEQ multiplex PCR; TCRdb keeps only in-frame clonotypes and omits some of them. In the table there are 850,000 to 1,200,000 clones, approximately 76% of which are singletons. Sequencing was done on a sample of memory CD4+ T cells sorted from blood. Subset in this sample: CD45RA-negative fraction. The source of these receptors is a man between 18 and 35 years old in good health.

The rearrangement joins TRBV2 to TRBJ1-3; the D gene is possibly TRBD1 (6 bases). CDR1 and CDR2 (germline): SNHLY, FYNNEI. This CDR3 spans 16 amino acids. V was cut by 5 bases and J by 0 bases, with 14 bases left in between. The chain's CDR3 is CASSRGPIVSGNTIYF. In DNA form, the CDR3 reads TGTGCCAGCAGTCGGGGGCCCATCGTCTCTGGAAACACCATATATTTT.

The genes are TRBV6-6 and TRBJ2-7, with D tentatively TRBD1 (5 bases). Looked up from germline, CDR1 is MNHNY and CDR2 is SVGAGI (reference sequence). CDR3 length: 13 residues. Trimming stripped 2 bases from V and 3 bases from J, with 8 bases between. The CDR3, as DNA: TGTGCCAGCAGTTACGGGGCGGACTACGAGCAGTACTTC. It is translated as CASSYGADYEQYF.

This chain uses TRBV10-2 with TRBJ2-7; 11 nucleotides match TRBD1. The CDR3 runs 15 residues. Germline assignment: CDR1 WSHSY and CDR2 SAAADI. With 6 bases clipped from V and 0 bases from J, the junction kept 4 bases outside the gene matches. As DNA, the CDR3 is TGCGCCAGCAGCACCGGGACAGGGGGCTCCTACGAGCAGTACTTC. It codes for CASSTGTGGSYEQYF.

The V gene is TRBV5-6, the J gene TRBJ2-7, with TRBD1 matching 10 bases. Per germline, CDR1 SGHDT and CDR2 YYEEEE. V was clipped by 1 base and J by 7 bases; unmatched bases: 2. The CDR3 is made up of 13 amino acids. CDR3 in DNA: TGTGCCAGCAGCTTGCGGGGACAGGGGGAGCAGTACTTC. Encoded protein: CASSLRGQGEQYF.

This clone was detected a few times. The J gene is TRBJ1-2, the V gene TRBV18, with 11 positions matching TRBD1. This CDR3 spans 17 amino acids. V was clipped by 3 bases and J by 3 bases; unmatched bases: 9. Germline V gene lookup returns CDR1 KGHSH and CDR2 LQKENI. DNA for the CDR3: TGTGCCAGCTCACCTCTTGGACAGGGGGCTACGGACTATGGCTACACCTTC. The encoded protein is CASSPLGQGATDYGYTF.

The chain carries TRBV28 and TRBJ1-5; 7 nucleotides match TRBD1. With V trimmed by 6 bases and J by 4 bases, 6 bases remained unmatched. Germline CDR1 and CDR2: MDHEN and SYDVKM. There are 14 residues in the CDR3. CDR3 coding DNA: TGTGCCAGCAGACCGACAGGGAAGAATCAGCCCCAGCATTTT. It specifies CASRPTGKNQPQHF.

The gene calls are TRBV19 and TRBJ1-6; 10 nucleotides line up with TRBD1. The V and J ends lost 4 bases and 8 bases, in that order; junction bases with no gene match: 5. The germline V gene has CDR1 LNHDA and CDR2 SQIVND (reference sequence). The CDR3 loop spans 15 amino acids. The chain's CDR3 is CASSTSGTGDSPLHF. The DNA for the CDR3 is TGTGCCAGTAGTACCTCCGGGACAGGGGATTCACCCCTCCACTTT.

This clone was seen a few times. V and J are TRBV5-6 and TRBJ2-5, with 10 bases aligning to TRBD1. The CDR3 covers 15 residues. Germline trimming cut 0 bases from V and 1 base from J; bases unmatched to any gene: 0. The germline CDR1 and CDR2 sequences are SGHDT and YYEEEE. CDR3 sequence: CASSLGTGGQETQYF. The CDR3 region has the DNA TGTGCCAGCAGCTTGGGGACAGGGGGCCAAGAGACCCAGTACTTC.

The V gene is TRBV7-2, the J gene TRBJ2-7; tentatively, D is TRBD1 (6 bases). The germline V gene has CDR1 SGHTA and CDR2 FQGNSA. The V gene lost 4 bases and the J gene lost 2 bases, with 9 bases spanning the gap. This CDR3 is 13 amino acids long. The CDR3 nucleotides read TGTGCCAGCAGCTCCAGGGGACCCTACGAGCAGTACTTC. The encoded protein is CASSSRGPYEQYF.

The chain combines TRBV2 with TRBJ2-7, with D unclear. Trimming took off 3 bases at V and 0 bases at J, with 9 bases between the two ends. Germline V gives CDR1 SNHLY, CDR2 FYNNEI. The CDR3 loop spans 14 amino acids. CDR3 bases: TGTGCCAGCAGTGATGAACAGATCTCCTACGAGCAGTACTTC. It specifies CASSDEQISYEQYF.

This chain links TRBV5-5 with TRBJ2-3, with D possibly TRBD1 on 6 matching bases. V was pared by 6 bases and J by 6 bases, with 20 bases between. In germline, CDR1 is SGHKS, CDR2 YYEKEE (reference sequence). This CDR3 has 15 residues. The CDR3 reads CASTVGAGLMDTQYF. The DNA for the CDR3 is TGTGCCAGCACAGTGGGGGCAGGGTTAATGGATACGCAGTATTTT. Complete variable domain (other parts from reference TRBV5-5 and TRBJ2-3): DAGVTQSPTHLIKTRGQQVTLRCSPISGHKSVSWYQQVLGQGPQFIFQYYEKEERGRGNFPDRFSARQFPNYSSELNVNALLLGDSALYLCASTVGAGLMDTQYFGPGTRLTVL.

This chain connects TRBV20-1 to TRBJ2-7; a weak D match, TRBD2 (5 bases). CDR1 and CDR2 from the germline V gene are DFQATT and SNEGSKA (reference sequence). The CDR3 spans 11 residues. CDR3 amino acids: CSLILGYEQYF. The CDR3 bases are TGCAGCCTTATACTAGGCTACGAGCAGTACTTC.

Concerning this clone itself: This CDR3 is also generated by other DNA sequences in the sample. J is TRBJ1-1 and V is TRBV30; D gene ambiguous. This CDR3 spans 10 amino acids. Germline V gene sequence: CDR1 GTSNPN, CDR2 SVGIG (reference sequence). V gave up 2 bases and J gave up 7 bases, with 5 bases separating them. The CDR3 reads CAWSRVEAFF. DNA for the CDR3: TGTGCCTGGAGTCGTGTTGAAGCTTTCTTT.

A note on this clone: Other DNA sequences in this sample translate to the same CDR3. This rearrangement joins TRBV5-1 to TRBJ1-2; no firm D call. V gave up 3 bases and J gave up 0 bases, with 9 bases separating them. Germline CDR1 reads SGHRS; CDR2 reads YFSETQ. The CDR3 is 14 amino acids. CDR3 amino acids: CASSSGLSNYGYTF. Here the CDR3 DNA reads TGCGCCAGCAGCTCAGGACTCTCTAACTATGGCTACACCTTC.

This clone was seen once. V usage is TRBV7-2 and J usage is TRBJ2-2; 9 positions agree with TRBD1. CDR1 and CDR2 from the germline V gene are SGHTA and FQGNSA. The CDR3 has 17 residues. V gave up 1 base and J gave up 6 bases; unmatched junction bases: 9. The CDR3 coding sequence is TGTGCCAGCAGCTTAGAGCATGCCGGGACAGGGTCCGGGGAGCTGTTTTTT. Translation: CASSLEHAGTGSGELFF.

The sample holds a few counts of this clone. The CDR3 protein is CASSSDSYEQYF. The CDR3 bases are TGTGCCAGCAGTTCGGACAGCTACGAGCAGTACTTC. The chain links TRBV2 to TRBJ2-7; possibly TRBD1 for D (6 bases). CDR1 is SNHLY and CDR2 is FYNNEI in the germline V gene. Trimming cost V 5 bases and J 3 bases, with 8 bases left between them. CDR3 length: 12 residues.

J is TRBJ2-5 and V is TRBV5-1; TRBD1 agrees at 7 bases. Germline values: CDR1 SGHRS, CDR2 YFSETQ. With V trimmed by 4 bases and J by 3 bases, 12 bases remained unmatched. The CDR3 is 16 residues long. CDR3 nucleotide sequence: TGCGCCAGCAGCCCCTTACCGACAGGGACCAAAGAGACCCAGTACTTC. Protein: CASSPLPTGTKETQYF.

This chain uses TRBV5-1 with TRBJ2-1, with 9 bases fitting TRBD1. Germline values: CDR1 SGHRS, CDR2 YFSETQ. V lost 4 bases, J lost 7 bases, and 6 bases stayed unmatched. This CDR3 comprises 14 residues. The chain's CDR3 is CASSGGGQGNEQFF. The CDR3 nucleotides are TGCGCCAGCAGCGGTGGGGGACAGGGAAATGAGCAGTTCTTC.

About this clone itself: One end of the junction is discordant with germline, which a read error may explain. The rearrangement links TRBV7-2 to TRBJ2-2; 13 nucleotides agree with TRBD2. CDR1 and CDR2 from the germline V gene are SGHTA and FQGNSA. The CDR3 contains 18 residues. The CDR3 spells CASSIARLAGGFTGELFF. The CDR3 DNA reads TGTGCCAGCAGCATAGCCCGACTAGCGGGAGGTTTTACCGGGGAGCTGTTTTTT.

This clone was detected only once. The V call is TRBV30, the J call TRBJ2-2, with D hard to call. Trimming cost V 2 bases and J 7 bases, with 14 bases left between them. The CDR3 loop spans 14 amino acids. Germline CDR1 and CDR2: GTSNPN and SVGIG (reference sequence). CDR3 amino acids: CAWSIYQPYGELFF. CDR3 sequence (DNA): TGTGCCTGGAGTATTTATCAGCCTTACGGGGAGCTGTTTTTT.

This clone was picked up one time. CDR3 sequence (DNA): TGTGCCAGCTCACCGACAGGGGTAAAGTCCTACGAGCAGTACTTC. The encoded protein is CASSPTGVKSYEQYF. The V gene is TRBV18, the J gene TRBJ2-7; 8 nucleotides line up with TRBD1. Unmatched junction bases numbered 5, after V lost 3 bases and J lost 1 base. Germline CDR1 is KGHSH and CDR2 is LQKENI. The length of the CDR3 is 15 residues.

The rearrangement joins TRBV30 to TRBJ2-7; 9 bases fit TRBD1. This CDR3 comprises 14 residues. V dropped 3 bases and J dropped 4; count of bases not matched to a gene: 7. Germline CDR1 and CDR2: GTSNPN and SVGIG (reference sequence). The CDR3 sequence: CAWRTGTGRYEQYF. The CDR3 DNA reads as TGTGCCTGGAGGACCGGGACAGGGAGGTACGAGCAGTACTTC.

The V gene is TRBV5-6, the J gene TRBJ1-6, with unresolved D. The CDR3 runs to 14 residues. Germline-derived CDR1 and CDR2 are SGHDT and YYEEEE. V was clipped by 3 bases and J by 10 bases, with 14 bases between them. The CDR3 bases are TGTGCCAGCAGCTCCGGGAGACTTTTCTCACCCCTCCACTTT. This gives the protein CASSSGRLFSPLHF.

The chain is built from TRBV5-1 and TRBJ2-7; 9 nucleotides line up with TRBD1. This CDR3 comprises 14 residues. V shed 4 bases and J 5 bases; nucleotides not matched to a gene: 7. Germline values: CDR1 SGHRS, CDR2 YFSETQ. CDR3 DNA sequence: TGCGCCAGCAGCCAATCGGGACAGGGTGACGAGCAGTACTTC. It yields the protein CASSQSGQGDEQYF.

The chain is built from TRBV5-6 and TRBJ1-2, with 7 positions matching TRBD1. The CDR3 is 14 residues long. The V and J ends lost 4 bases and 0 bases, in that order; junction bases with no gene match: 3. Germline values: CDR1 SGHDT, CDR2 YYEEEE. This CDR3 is CASSGDRANYGYTF. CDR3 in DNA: TGTGCCAGCAGCGGCGACAGGGCTAACTATGGCTACACCTTC.

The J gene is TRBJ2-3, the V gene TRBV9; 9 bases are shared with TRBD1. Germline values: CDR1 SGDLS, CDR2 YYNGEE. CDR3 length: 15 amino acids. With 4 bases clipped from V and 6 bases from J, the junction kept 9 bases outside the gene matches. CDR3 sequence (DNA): TGTGCCAGCAGCAATGACAGGGGGAAGGGGGATACGCAGTATTTT. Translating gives CASSNDRGKGDTQYF.

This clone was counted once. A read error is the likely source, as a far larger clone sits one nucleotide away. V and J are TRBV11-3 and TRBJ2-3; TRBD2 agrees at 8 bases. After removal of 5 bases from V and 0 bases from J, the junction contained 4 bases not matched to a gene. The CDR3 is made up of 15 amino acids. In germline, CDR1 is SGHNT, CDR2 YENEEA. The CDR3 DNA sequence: TGTGCCAGCAGCGATAGCGGGGAGAGCACAGATACGCAGTATTTT. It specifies CASSDSGESTDTQYF.

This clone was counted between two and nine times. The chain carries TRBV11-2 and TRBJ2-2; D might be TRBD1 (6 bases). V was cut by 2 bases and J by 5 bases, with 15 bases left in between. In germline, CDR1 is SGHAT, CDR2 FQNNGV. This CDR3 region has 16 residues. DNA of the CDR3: TGTGCCAGCAGCTTATCACCAGCCCAGGGGACCGGGGAGCTGTTTTTT. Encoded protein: CASSLSPAQGTGELFF. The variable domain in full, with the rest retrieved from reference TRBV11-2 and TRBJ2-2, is EAGVAQSPRYKIIEKRQSVAFWCNPISGHATLYWYQQILGQGPKLLIQFQNNGVVDDSQLPKDRFSAERLKGVDSTLKIQPAKLEDSAVYLCASSLSPAQGTGELFFGEGSRLTVL.

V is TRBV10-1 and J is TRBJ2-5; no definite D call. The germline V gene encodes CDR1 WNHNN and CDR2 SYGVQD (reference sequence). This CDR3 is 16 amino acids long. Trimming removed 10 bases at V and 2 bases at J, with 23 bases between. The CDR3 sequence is CAIDGIPGQEQETQYF. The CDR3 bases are TGCGCCATCGATGGGATCCCTGGCCAGGAGCAAGAGACCCAGTACTTC.

CDR3 nucleotides: TGTGCCAGCAGCTTGGGGGTAGGGACATTCGCGAACACCGGGGAGCTGTTTTTT. Amino acids: CASSLGVGTFANTGELFF. The chain carries TRBV5-6 and TRBJ2-2; a weak D match, TRBD1 (6 bases). This CDR3 region has 18 residues. Germline values: CDR1 SGHDT, CDR2 YYEEEE. Trimming took off 0 bases at V and 0 bases at J, with 15 bases between the two ends.

The chain's CDR3 is CASSLGDKNTGELFF. The CDR3 region has the DNA TGTGCCAGCAGCTTAGGTGACAAGAACACCGGGGAGCTGTTTTTT. The rearrangement joins TRBV5-8 to TRBJ2-2, with no clear D. Germline V CDR1 and CDR2: SGHTS, YDEGEE. CDR3 size: 15 residues. Trimming took 2 bases from V and 1 from J, leaving 9 bases between them.